Below are 26 T cell receptor beta chains sequenced from a single sample in a study of blood T cells in healthy people across ages. Combining a sample-barcoded 5' primer with a J-beta primer mix, a second PCR ran for roughly 6 to 12 cycles. TCRdb recomputed calls from the 5' RACE reads with MiXCR, one row per CDR3 protein. Here the sample spans around 1.5 million distinct CDR3 sequences, 35% to 45% being singletons. The sequenced sample was blood. The receptors here all came from a woman in her late teens or twenties in good health.

This clonotype showed up just a few times. The chain carries TRBV7-9 and TRBJ1-2; D may be TRBD1 (5 bases). Germline-derived CDR1 and CDR2 are SEHNR and FQNEAQ (reference sequence). The ends were cut back, 4 bases at V and 4 bases at J, with 13 bases in the middle. This CDR3 region has 14 residues. Here the CDR3 DNA reads TGTGCCAGCAGCTCCCAGGGAGTATCCTATGGCTACACCTTC. This gives the protein CASSSQGVSYGYTF.

This chain uses TRBV12-3 or TRBV12-4 with TRBJ2-5; D may be TRBD2 (7 bases). The CDR3 runs 16 residues. The V and J ends lost 3 bases and 11 bases respectively, with 25 bases between them. CDR3 coding DNA: TGTGCCAGCAGTTTTTGGGGGGGCGCCTTTATATGGGAGCAGTACTTC. As protein: CASSFWGGAFIWEQYF.

The chain carries TRBV20-1 and TRBJ2-1, with 12 bases identical to TRBD2. J gave up 9 bases and V 4 bases, and 7 bases lay outside the gene matches. This CDR3 has 14 amino acids. Germline-derived CDR1 and CDR2 are DFQATT and SNEGSKA (reference sequence). CDR3 in DNA: TGCAGTGCTATCGGACTAGCGGGGAGTTTTGAGCAGTTCTTC. Protein product: CSAIGLAGSFEQFF.

This clonotype was counted a few times. The rearrangement joins TRBV20-1 to TRBJ2-1, with 10 positions matching TRBD2. The CDR3 has 15 residues. Germline V gene data show CDR1 as DFQATT and CDR2 as SNEGSKA (reference sequence). V was clipped by 5 bases and J by 3 bases; unmatched bases: 7. The CDR3 region is CSALTGTSVYNEQFF. The CDR3 nucleotides are TGCAGTGCTCTCACCGGGACTAGCGTCTACAATGAGCAGTTCTTC.

The chain combines TRBV6-5 with TRBJ1-1; D is uncertain. This CDR3 region has 15 residues. V was pared by 7 bases and J by 1 base, with 16 bases between. Per the germline V gene, CDR1 is MNHEY and CDR2 is SVGAGI. The CDR3 coding sequence is TGTGCCAGCACCGACGCGGGCAGATCGAACACTGAAGCTTTCTTT. This codes for CASTDAGRSNTEAFF.

This clonotype was counted at least ten times. The genes are TRBV5-1 and TRBJ2-3; D is tentatively TRBD1 or TRBD2 (5 bases each). Germline assignment: CDR1 SGHRS and CDR2 YFSETQ. Trimming left V 2 bases short and J 1 base short, with 14 bases between. The CDR3 is 16 amino acids. The CDR3 region has the DNA TGCGCCAGCAGCTTCGGGATGACAGAAGGCACAGATACGCAGTATTTT. Residues: CASSFGMTEGTDTQYF.

The table lists this clonotype with many counts. The chain recombines TRBV10-3 with TRBJ2-7; the D is unclear. Germline CDR1 and CDR2: ENHRY and SYGVKD. CDR3 length equals 12 residues. Trimming pared 0 bases from V and 2 bases from J, leaving 2 bases between. Here the CDR3 reads CAISESAYEQYF. CDR3 DNA sequence: TGTGCCATCAGTGAGTCGGCCTACGAGCAGTACTTC.

This clonotype has a handful of counts. The chain combines TRBV7-2 with TRBJ2-3, with D uncertain. V shed 4 bases and J shed 1 base, with 12 bases lying between them. The CDR3 runs 15 residues. Germline V gene sequence: CDR1 SGHTA, CDR2 FQGNSA. Here the CDR3 DNA reads TGTGCCAGCAGCTACGCGTGGTCTCGCACAGATACGCAGTATTTT. It codes for CASSYAWSRTDTQYF.

The sample holds a few counts of this clonotype. V is TRBV7-2 and J is TRBJ2-1; tentatively, D is TRBD2 (5 bases). Judging by the DNA end, TRBJ2-7 fits better; the J call may be wrong. CDR1 is SGHTA and CDR2 is FQGNSA in the germline V gene. CDR3 length equals 15 residues. CDR3 residues: CASSLRRASYNEQYF. The CDR3, as DNA: TGTGCCAGCAGCTTAAGGCGGGCCTCCTACAATGAGCAGTACTTC.

The chain couples TRBV20-1 to TRBJ2-3; 10 bases fit TRBD2. With 6 bases clipped from V and 0 bases from J, the junction kept 9 bases outside the gene matches. Germline V gene data show CDR1 as DFQATT and CDR2 as SNEGSKA (reference sequence). The CDR3 has 16 residues. The CDR3 DNA is TGCAGTGCAACCTTCATGACTAGCGGGAGCACAGATACGCAGTATTTT. Its translation: CSATFMTSGSTDTQYF.

This chain connects TRBV20-1 to TRBJ2-1; 13 bases agree with TRBD2. Trimming at V came to 6 bases and at J to 4 bases, leaving 6 bases not matched to a gene. The CDR3 is 15 residues long. Germline V gene lookup returns CDR1 DFQATT and CDR2 SNEGSKA (reference sequence). CDR3 nucleotide sequence: TGCAGTGCGACCGAGGGACTAGCGGGATACAATGAGCAGTTCTTC. Translated, it gives CSATEGLAGYNEQFF.

This clonotype was detected only a few times. This chain joins TRBV20-1 and TRBJ2-7; TRBD2 matches at 8 bases. With V trimmed by 3 bases and J by 2 bases, 3 bases remained unmatched. Germline-derived CDR1 and CDR2 are DFQATT and SNEGSKA (reference sequence). The CDR3 is 13 residues long. The CDR3 region has the DNA TGCAGTGCTAGCGAGCGGGGGACCTACGAGCAGTACTTC. Its protein is CSASERGTYEQYF.

As concerns this clonotype: At one end the junction does not follow the germline gene, possibly because of a read error. The chain uses TRBV7-2 and TRBJ2-3, with 7 bases aligning to TRBD1. Looked up from germline, CDR1 is SGHTA and CDR2 is FQGNSA. The CDR3 is 14 amino acids. CDR3 nucleotides: TGTGCCAGCAGCCCGACGGGACAGACAGGTACGCAGTATTTT. The encoded protein is CASSPTGQTGTQYF. Drawing the rest from reference TRBV7-2 and TRBJ2-3, the complete variable domain is GAGVSQSPSNKVTEKGKDVELRCDPISGHTALYWYRQSLGQGLEFLIYFQGNSAPDKSGLPSDRFSAERTGGSVSTLTIQRTQQEDSAVYLCASSPTGQTGTQYFGPGTRLTVL.

This sequence joins TRBV12-3 or TRBV12-4 and TRBJ2-5; no clear D gene. The CDR3 consists of 10 residues. Trimming stripped 7 bases from V and 7 bases from J, with 7 bases between. The CDR3 DNA sequence: TGTGCCAGCACCCGAAGGACCCAGTACTTC. As protein: CASTRRTQYF.

This clonotype was counted only a few times. The chain is built from TRBV6-5 and TRBJ2-5; possible D gene TRBD1, 6 bases. Germline CDR1 is MNHEY and CDR2 is SVGAGI. V was clipped by 3 bases and J by 1 base, with 12 bases between them. The CDR3 runs 15 residues. The CDR3 spells CASSYGGAIQETQYF. CDR3 coding DNA: TGTGCCAGCAGTTATGGGGGCGCTATCCAAGAGACCCAGTACTTC.

The genes are TRBV6-5 and TRBJ2-3; a weak D match, TRBD2 (6 bases). Germline-derived CDR1 and CDR2 are MNHEY and SVGAGI. CDR3 length: 15 amino acids. Trimming removed 0 bases at V and 6 bases at J, with 13 bases between. CDR3 in DNA: TGTGCCAGCAGTTACTCAGGGGACCGGGGGGATACGCAGTATTTT. Protein: CASSYSGDRGDTQYF.

This chain connects TRBV21-1 to TRBJ2-3. TRBV21-1 is reported as a pseudogene. This CDR3 region has 18 residues. The CDR3 here is CASSKARHRESREVTQYF. Here the CDR3 DNA reads TGTGCCAGCAGCAAAGCGCGTCACAGAGAAAGCCGAGAGGTTACGCAGTATTTT.

About this clonotype: One end of the junction does not line up with germline, which may come from a read error. The rearrangement joins TRBV6-6 to TRBJ1-5; D remains unclear. The CDR3 totals 15 residues. Germline CDR1 is MNHNY and CDR2 is SVGAGI (reference sequence). CDR3 sequence: CASSYSGTANQPRHF. The CDR3 DNA is TGTGCCAGCAGTTACTCAGGCACGGCTAATCAGCCCCGGCATTTT.

This clonotype was detected a few times. The chain recombines TRBV5-1 with TRBJ2-1; TRBD2 aligns across 8 bases. The germline gives CDR1 SGHRS, CDR2 YFSETQ. CDR3 length: 15 amino acids. The V gene end was trimmed by 4 bases and the J gene end by 6 bases; junction bases not matched to a gene: 9. For the CDR3, the DNA is TGCGCCAGCAGCAACCCCGGGACTAGAAGCAATGAGCAGTTCTTC. It is translated as CASSNPGTRSNEQFF.

The gene calls are TRBV29-1 and TRBJ2-5; 9 bases match TRBD1. J gave up 7 bases and V 8 bases, and 17 bases lay outside the gene matches. From germline, CDR1 is SQVTM and CDR2 ANQGSEA. The CDR3 covers 15 residues. The CDR3 spells CSYTRGTGKDGTQYF. The CDR3, as DNA: TGCAGCTATACCAGAGGGACAGGGAAGGATGGGACCCAGTACTTC.

This clonotype was counted once. The chain carries TRBV5-1 and TRBJ1-1, with 7 nucleotides matching TRBD1. The germline CDR1 and CDR2 sequences are SGHRS and YFSETQ. The CDR3 length is 13 residues. With 5 bases clipped from V and 3 bases from J, the junction kept 4 bases outside the gene matches. The CDR3 spells CASRTGKDTEAFF. CDR3 DNA: TGCGCCAGCAGGACAGGGAAGGACACTGAAGCTTTCTTT.

The chain is built from TRBV5-1 and TRBJ1-1; 7 bases are shared with TRBD1. The CDR3 is 15 residues long. The germline gives CDR1 SGHRS, CDR2 YFSETQ. The J segment lost 10 bases and the V segment lost 4 bases, leaving 16 bases of the junction unmatched. The CDR3 DNA sequence: TGCGCCAGCAGCCTTCCCGGGACAGCGACCGGGGGAGCTTTCTTT. This sequence encodes CASSLPGTATGGAFF.

The chain joins TRBV3-1 to TRBJ1-1; possible D gene TRBD1, 5 bases. The length of the CDR3 is 14 residues. Germline lookup yields CDR1 LGHDT and CDR2 YNNKEL (reference sequence). Trimming pared 4 bases from V and 1 base from J, leaving 10 bases between. The CDR3 region has the DNA TGTGCCAGCAGCCCCCAGGGCTCGAACACTGAAGCTTTCTTT. It codes for CASSPQGSNTEAFF.

This clonotype was picked up one time. This may be a read error: a much more frequent sequence differs by one nucleotide. The chain combines TRBV29-1 with TRBJ1-2; a possible D gene is TRBD1 (6 bases). Germline assignment: CDR1 SQVTM and CDR2 ANQGSEA. This CDR3 has 14 residues. Trimming cost V 0 bases and J 10 bases, with 18 bases left between them. The CDR3: CSVEDVRDIGPYTF. CDR3 nucleotides: TGCAGCGTTGAAGATGTGCGGGACATCGGACCCTACACCTTC.

The chain couples TRBV7-8 to TRBJ2-7; 12 nucleotides match TRBD2. Germline CDR1 and CDR2: SGHVS and FQNEAQ. The CDR3 contains 17 residues. Losses at the gene ends were 5 bases for V and 0 bases for J; bases not matched to a gene: 8. In DNA form, the CDR3 reads TGTGCCAGCAGCGACCGGACTAGCGGGGTGAGCTCCTACGAGCAGTACTTC. This translates into CASSDRTSGVSSYEQYF.

The chain combines TRBV15 with TRBJ1-6, with a tentative D call TRBD1 (5 bases). The CDR3 is made up of 19 amino acids. Trimming cost V 0 bases and J 10 bases, with 25 bases left between them. CDR1 LNHNV and CDR2 YYDKDF come from the germline V gene (reference sequence). The CDR3 bases are TGTGCCACCAGCAGAGATCCGGGAGACGGCGGGGGGATGGGATCACCCCTCCACTTT. Translating it yields CATSRDPGDGGGMGSPLHF. Drawing the rest from reference TRBV15 and TRBJ1-6, the complete variable domain is DAMVIQNPRYQVTQFGKPVTLSCSQTLNHNVMYWYQQKSSQAPKLLFHYYDKDFNNEADTPDNFQSRRPNTSFCFLDIRSPGLGDTAMYLCATSRDPGDGGGMGSPLHFGNGTRLTVT.